The 30 T cell receptor beta chains listed next were all sequenced from one sample in a study of beta chain features in type 1 diabetes. Study-level points and caveats: All four CD4+ subsets from Type 1 diabetes patients carried moderately but significantly shorter TCRB CDR3s.

What these receptors recognize is not known. Expressed TCRB transcripts got sequenced, as all isolated RNA was reverse transcribed. Assay: immunoSEQ multiplex PCR; the TCRdb copy retains only in-frame clones and omits some. The table includes under 300,000 clones, around 21% detected once. The sequenced material came from naive CD4+ T cells from blood. The receptors shown here come from a woman between 40 and 55 years old with type 1 diabetes.

This clone has just a few counts. This chain links TRBV7-2 with TRBJ2-1; perhaps TRBD1 as D (6 bases). CDR1 is SGHTA, CDR2 FQGNSA, per germline. Deletions cut 2 bases from V and 6 bases from J, with 17 bases between. CDR3 length equals 16 residues. This CDR3 reads CASSLQGSRVGNEQFF. CDR3 bases: TGTGCCAGCAGCTTACAGGGGTCCAGGGTGGGCAATGAGCAGTTCTTC.

The genes are TRBV5-1 and TRBJ2-5, with TRBD2 as a possible D gene (6 bases). V was trimmed by 0 bases and J by 2 bases, leaving 8 bases between them. The germline CDR1 and CDR2 sequences are SGHRS and YFSETQ. The length of the CDR3 is 14 residues. The chain's CDR3 is CASSLGGTQETQYF. The CDR3 nucleotides are TGCGCCAGCAGCTTGGGAGGGACTCAAGAGACCCAGTACTTC.

The chain joins TRBV7-2 to TRBJ1-1; TRBD1 aligns across 8 bases. The CDR3 totals 14 residues. Unmatched junction bases numbered 8, after V lost 8 bases and J lost 3 bases. In germline, CDR1 is SGHTA, CDR2 FQGNSA. The CDR3 here is CASSKTGAYTEAFF. In DNA, the CDR3 is TGTGCCAGCTCCAAGACAGGGGCTTACACTGAAGCTTTCTTT. Drawing the rest from reference TRBV7-2 and TRBJ1-1, the complete variable domain is GAGVSQSPSNKVTEKGKDVELRCDPISGHTALYWYRQSLGQGLEFLIYFQGNSAPDKSGLPSDRFSAERTGGSVSTLTIQRTQQEDSAVYLCASSKTGAYTEAFFGQGTRLTVV.

V gene TRBV28 combines with J gene TRBJ2-2; no definite D call. Germline-derived CDR1 and CDR2 are MDHEN and SYDVKM. Trimming took 6 bases from V and 6 from J, leaving 8 bases between them. The CDR3 covers 12 residues. This CDR3 reads CASRRWAGELFF. The CDR3 coding sequence is TGTGCCAGCAGGAGGTGGGCCGGGGAGCTGTTTTTT.

The rearrangement links TRBV25-1 to TRBJ1-2; the D gene is possibly TRBD1 (6 bases). From germline, CDR1 is MGHDK and CDR2 SYGVNS. The V end was cut by 6 bases, the J end by 2 bases, with 10 bases between. The length of the CDR3 is 13 residues. CDR3: CASRIGQNYGYTF. The CDR3 nucleotides are TGTGCCAGCAGGATTGGACAGAACTATGGCTACACCTTC.

This clone appeared a few times. The V and J genes are TRBV2 and TRBJ2-5; TRBD2 aligns across 13 bases. CDR3 length equals 16 residues. Trimming took 7 bases from V and 5 from J; bases not matched to a gene: 10. Per germline, CDR1 SNHLY and CDR2 FYNNEI. This chain's CDR3 is CASNDRTSGGSETQYF. CDR3 nucleotide sequence: TGTGCCAGCAACGACCGGACTAGCGGGGGATCTGAGACCCAGTACTTC.

Written as DNA, the CDR3 is TGTGCCACCAGCACCCCGAGGATTTGGCTAGCGGGCTCCTACAATGAGCAGTTCTTC. It is translated as CATSTPRIWLAGSYNEQFF. The chain has TRBV15 and TRBJ2-1; 8 bases agree with TRBD2. Germline assignment: CDR1 LNHNV and CDR2 YYDKDF (reference sequence). V lost 4 bases and J lost 0; bases outside the gene matches: 14. The CDR3 totals 19 residues.

This rearrangement joins TRBV5-1 to TRBJ2-1; TRBD2 matches at 9 bases. The CDR3 length is 14 residues. V was pared by 9 bases and J by 7 bases, with 11 bases of the junction left unmatched. Germline V gene lookup returns CDR1 SGHRS and CDR2 YFSETQ. This chain's CDR3 is CATWVLAGTNEQFF. Here the CDR3 DNA reads TGCGCCACCTGGGTCCTAGCGGGGACTAATGAGCAGTTCTTC.

The V call is TRBV28, the J call TRBJ2-5, with unresolved D. The CDR3 has 14 residues. Germline loops: CDR1 MDHEN, CDR2 SYDVKM. V was clipped by 1 base and J by 5 bases, with 11 bases between them. CDR3 bases: TGTGCCAGCAGTTTATCGCGATCTCGGGAGACCCAGTACTTC. It translates to CASSLSRSRETQYF. The full variable domain, its missing parts supplied by reference TRBV28 and TRBJ2-5, is DVKVTQSSRYLVKRTGEKVFLECVQDMDHENMFWYRQDPGLGLRLIYFSYDVKMKEKGDIPEGYSVSREKKERFSLILESASTNQTSMYLCASSLSRSRETQYFGPGTRLLVL.

This clone was counted only a few times. The chain is built from TRBV2 and TRBJ2-3, with 10 nucleotides matching TRBD2. Per germline, CDR1 SNHLY and CDR2 FYNNEI. Trimming cost V 7 bases and J 1 base; bases outside gene matches: 8. CDR3 size: 16 residues. The DNA of the CDR3 is TGTGCCAGCACTTTAGCGGGAGGATTTGGCACAGATACGCAGTATTTT. This gives the protein CASTLAGGFGTDTQYF.

The chain uses TRBV15 and TRBJ2-7; TRBD1 aligns across 7 bases. The CDR3 contains 18 residues. With V trimmed by 0 bases and J by 11 bases, 22 bases remained unmatched. The germline CDR1 and CDR2 sequences are LNHNV and YYDKDF (reference sequence). CDR3 sequence reads: CATSRDLLGAVTVQGEYF. The CDR3 bases are TGTGCCACCAGCAGAGATCTGCTAGGAGCGGTGACGGTCCAGGGGGAGTACTTC.

This clone occurred a few times. This chain links TRBV29-1 with TRBJ1-1; 7 bases are shared with TRBD1. The germline V gene encodes CDR1 SQVTM and CDR2 ANQGSEA. CDR3 length equals 16 residues. With 1 base clipped from V and 3 bases from J, the junction kept 11 bases outside the gene matches. The CDR3 reads CSVEGDRDSLDTEAFF. In DNA form, the CDR3 reads TGCAGCGTTGAAGGAGACCGGGACAGCCTTGACACTGAAGCTTTCTTT.

The chain carries TRBV7-9 and TRBJ2-2, with D tentatively TRBD2 (5 bases). Germline V gene data show CDR1 as SEHNR and CDR2 as FQNEAQ (reference sequence). The V end was cut by 6 bases, the J end by 1 base, with 9 bases between. CDR3 length: 14 amino acids. CDR3 sequence: CASSKDWNTGELFF. In DNA form, the CDR3 reads TGTGCCAGCAGTAAGGACTGGAACACCGGGGAGCTGTTTTTT.

In its sample, this clone was seen a few times. The rearrangement links TRBV9 to TRBJ2-2, with 8 nucleotides matching TRBD2. The CDR3 contains 16 residues. The germline gives CDR1 SGDLS, CDR2 YYNGEE. With 0 bases clipped from V and 3 bases from J, the junction kept 4 bases outside the gene matches. CDR3 sequence (DNA): TGTGCCAGCAGCGTAGCAGCGGGGGAATACACCGGGGAGCTGTTTTTT. Its protein is CASSVAAGEYTGELFF.

This clone was counted between two and nine times. In the same sample, other DNA sequences code for this CDR3. The chain is built from TRBV28 and TRBJ2-5; D gene unclear. Deletions cut 5 bases from V and 2 bases from J, with 9 bases between. CDR3 length equals 13 residues. Germline loops: CDR1 MDHEN, CDR2 SYDVKM. The CDR3 sequence is CASSPDNQETQYF. In nucleotides, the CDR3 is TGTGCCAGCAGTCCAGACAATCAAGAGACCCAGTACTTC.

This clone was seen only a few times. The chain couples TRBV6-6 to TRBJ1-5, with 8 bases lining up with TRBD1. With 7 bases clipped from V and 7 bases from J, the junction kept 9 bases outside the gene matches. The CDR3 runs to 14 residues. Looked up from germline, CDR1 is MNHNY and CDR2 is SVGAGI (reference sequence). The CDR3 loop reads CASTAGQGRQPQHF. In DNA form, the CDR3 reads TGTGCCAGCACTGCCGGACAGGGCCGACAGCCCCAGCATTTT.

The rearrangement links TRBV9 to TRBJ2-7; 8 positions agree with TRBD1. The V gene end was trimmed by 3 bases and the J gene end by 12 bases; junction bases not matched to a gene: 8. This CDR3 is built from 12 residues. Looked up from germline, CDR1 is SGDLS and CDR2 is YYNGEE. The CDR3, as DNA: TGTGCCAGCAGCGGAGACAGGGGCCGCCGGTACTTC. Its translation is CASSGDRGRRYF. Complete variable domain (other parts from reference TRBV9 and TRBJ2-7): DSGVTQTPKHLITATGQRVTLRCSPRSGDLSVYWYQQSLDQGLQFLIQYYNGEERAKGNILERFSAQQFPDLHSELNLSSLELGDSALYFCASSGDRGRRYFGPGTRLTVT.

This clone was counted a few times. The V gene is TRBV28, the J gene TRBJ2-7; 10 bases are shared with TRBD1. The CDR3 sequence is 14 residues long. Germline V gene data show CDR1 as MDHEN and CDR2 as SYDVKM. V trimming: 6 bases; J trimming: 6 bases; junction bases outside the gene matches: 8. CDR3 coding DNA: TGTGCCAGCAGCGCCCGGACAGGGGGTGTCGAGCAGTACTTC. It yields the protein CASSARTGGVEQYF.

The chain recombines TRBV7-2 with TRBJ1-6; D is unclear. V lost 4 bases and J lost 5, with 12 bases in between. The CDR3 length is 15 residues. CDR1 is SGHTA and CDR2 is FQGNSA in the germline V gene. The CDR3 DNA reads TGTGCCAGCAGCTCACAGCCGGTGGATAATTCACCCCTCCACTTT. Translated, it gives CASSSQPVDNSPLHF. Complete variable domain (other parts from reference TRBV7-2 and TRBJ1-6): GAGVSQSPSNKVTEKGKDVELRCDPISGHTALYWYRQSLGQGLEFLIYFQGNSAPDKSGLPSDRFSAERTGGSVSTLTIQRTQQEDSAVYLCASSSQPVDNSPLHFGNGTRLTVT.

This clone was seen a handful of times. The chain combines TRBV5-8 with TRBJ2-6; D gene unclear. The length of the CDR3 is 17 residues. Trimming stripped 7 bases from V and 0 bases from J, with 17 bases between. The germline V gene encodes CDR1 SGHTS and CDR2 YDEGEE. The CDR3 loop reads CASVPLRHISGANVLTF. Here the CDR3 DNA reads TGTGCCAGCGTCCCCTTGAGGCACATCTCTGGGGCCAACGTCCTGACTTTC.

This clone was observed a few times. The V call is TRBV9, the J call TRBJ2-1, with 7 bases fitting TRBD1. This CDR3 region has 14 residues. The germline V gene encodes CDR1 SGDLS and CDR2 YYNGEE. V lost 3 bases to trimming and J lost 6 bases; unmatched junction nucleotides: 6. The chain's CDR3 is CASSADRLGNEQFF. DNA for the CDR3: TGTGCCAGCAGCGCGGACAGGCTTGGCAATGAGCAGTTCTTC.

The chain combines TRBV7-9 with TRBJ2-3; D is undetermined. This CDR3 has 13 residues. The V gene's germline CDR1 is SEHNR and CDR2 FQNEAQ (reference sequence). Trimming removed 3 bases at V and 0 bases at J, with 4 bases between. CDR3 in DNA: TGTGCCAGCAGCTTGAGTAGCACAGATACGCAGTATTTT. It encodes CASSLSSTDTQYF.

This clone came up a few times. This chain joins TRBV5-1 and TRBJ2-2; TRBD1 is a possible D gene (6 bases). The V gene's germline CDR1 is SGHRS and CDR2 YFSETQ. This CDR3 region has 14 residues. Trimming took off 0 bases at V and 4 bases at J, with 7 bases between the two ends. The CDR3 bases are TGCGCCAGCAGCTTGGGACAGGTCACCGGGGAGCTGTTTTTT. Translated, it gives CASSLGQVTGELFF.

This chain connects TRBV12-5 to TRBJ2-5; tentatively, D is TRBD1 (5 bases). Per germline, CDR1 LGHNT and CDR2 FRNRAP. There are 13 residues in the CDR3. V lost 6 bases, J lost 13 bases, and 21 bases lay in between. CDR3 nucleotides: TGTGCTAGTGGCCCCTTTAACGGACAAGAGTTGTACTTC. Translating it yields CASGPFNGQELYF.

This clone was picked up a small number of times. This sequence joins TRBV6-5 and TRBJ2-2; 9 bases agree with TRBD1. CDR3 length: 15 amino acids. CDR1 and CDR2 (germline): MNHEY, SVGAGI. After removal of 2 bases from V and 6 bases from J, the junction contained 4 bases not matched to a gene. CDR3 DNA: TGTGCCAGCAGTTACCCGGGACAGGGACCCGGGGAGCTGTTTTTT. Translation: CASSYPGQGPGELFF.

This clone was counted between two and nine times. The chain links TRBV5-4 to TRBJ2-7; possible D gene TRBD2, 7 bases. Per germline, CDR1 SGHNT and CDR2 YYREEE (reference sequence). V was clipped by 1 base and J by 6 bases, with 17 bases between them. This CDR3 comprises 15 residues. The CDR3 DNA follows: TGTGCCAGCAGCTTGACGGGGGGCCTCCTAGGCGAGCAGTACTTC. This translates into CASSLTGGLLGEQYF.

V gene TRBV15 combines with J gene TRBJ2-5; the match to TRBD1 covers 7 bases. The CDR3 runs 16 residues. Trimming at V came to 3 bases and at J to 4 bases, leaving 11 bases not matched to a gene. In germline, CDR1 is LNHNV, CDR2 YYDKDF (reference sequence). For the CDR3, the DNA is TGTGCCACCAGCAGGTCAGACAGGGAGATTGGAGAGACCCAGTACTTC. Its protein is CATSRSDREIGETQYF.

This clone occurred a few times. The chain has TRBV7-2 and TRBJ2-3; 7 nucleotides match TRBD1. CDR1 SGHTA and CDR2 FQGNSA come from the germline V gene. V shed 7 bases, J shed 4 bases, and the junction held 11 bases outside the gene matches. The CDR3 contains 15 residues. DNA of the CDR3: TGTGCCAGCACCAGACAGGGAATAGGGGCAGATACGCAGTATTTT. Its translation is CASTRQGIGADTQYF.

This clone appeared a few times. The chain has TRBV4-2 and TRBJ1-5; D unresolved. Germline CDR1 is LGHNA and CDR2 is YNFKEQ. Trimming took off 0 bases at V and 1 base at J, with 4 bases between the two ends. The CDR3 runs 14 residues. The CDR3 bases are TGTGCCAGCAGCCAAGACCGGAGCAATCAGCCCCAGCATTTT. The encoded protein is CASSQDRSNQPQHF.

This clone was recorded a few times. The V call is TRBV4-2, the J call TRBJ2-5; perhaps TRBD2 as D (5 bases). The germline CDR1 and CDR2 sequences are LGHNA and YNFKEQ. The CDR3 covers 14 residues. V was trimmed by 1 base and J by 5 bases, leaving 11 bases between them. The CDR3 bases are TGTGCCAGCAGCCAAGCACCTACGGGGGAGACCCAGTACTTC. Translating gives CASSQAPTGETQYF.